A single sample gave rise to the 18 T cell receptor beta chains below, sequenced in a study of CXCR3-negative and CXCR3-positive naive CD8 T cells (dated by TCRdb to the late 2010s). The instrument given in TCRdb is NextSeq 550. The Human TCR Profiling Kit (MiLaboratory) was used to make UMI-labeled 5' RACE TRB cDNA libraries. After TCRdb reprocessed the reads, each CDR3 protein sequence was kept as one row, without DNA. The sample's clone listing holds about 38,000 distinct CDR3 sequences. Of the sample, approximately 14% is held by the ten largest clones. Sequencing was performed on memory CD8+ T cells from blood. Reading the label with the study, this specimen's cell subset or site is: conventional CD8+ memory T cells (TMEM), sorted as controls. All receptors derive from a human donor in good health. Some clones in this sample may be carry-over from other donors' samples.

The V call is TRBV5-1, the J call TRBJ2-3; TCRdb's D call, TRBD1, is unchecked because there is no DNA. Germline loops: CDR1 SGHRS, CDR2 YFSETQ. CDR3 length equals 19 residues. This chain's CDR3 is CASSLVPVEVGKPTDTQYF.

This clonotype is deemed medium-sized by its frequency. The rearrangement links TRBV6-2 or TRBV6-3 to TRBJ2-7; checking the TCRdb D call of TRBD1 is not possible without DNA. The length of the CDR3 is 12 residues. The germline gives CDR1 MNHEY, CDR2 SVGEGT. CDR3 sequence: CASSPGSYEQYF.

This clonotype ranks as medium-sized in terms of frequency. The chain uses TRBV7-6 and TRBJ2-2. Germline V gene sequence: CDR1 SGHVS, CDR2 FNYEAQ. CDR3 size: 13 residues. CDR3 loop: CASSWSETGELFF.

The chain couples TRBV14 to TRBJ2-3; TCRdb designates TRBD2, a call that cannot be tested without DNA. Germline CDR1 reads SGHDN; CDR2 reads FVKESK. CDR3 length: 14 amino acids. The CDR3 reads CASSRTHRADTQYF.

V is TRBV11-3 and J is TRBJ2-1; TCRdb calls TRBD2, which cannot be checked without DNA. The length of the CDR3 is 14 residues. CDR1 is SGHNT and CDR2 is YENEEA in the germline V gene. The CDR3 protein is CASSVRSGNNEQFF.

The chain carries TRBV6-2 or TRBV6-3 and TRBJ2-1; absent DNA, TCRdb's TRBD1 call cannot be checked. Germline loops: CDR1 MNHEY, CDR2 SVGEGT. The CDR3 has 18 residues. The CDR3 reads CASVSGRGARSSYNGQFF.

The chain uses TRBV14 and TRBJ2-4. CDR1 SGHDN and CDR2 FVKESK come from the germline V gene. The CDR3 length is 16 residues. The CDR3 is CASSPTSTLAKNIQYF.

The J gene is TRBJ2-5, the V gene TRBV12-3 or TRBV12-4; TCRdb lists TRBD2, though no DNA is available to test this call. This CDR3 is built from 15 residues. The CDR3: CASSFIAETQETQYF.

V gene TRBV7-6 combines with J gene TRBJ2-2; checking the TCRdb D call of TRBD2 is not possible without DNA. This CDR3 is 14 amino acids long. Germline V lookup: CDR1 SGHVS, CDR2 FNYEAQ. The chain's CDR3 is CASSRDFNTGELFF.

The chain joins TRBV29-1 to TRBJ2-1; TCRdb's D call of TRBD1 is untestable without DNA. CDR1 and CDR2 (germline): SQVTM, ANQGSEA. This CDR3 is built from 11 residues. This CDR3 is CSVDQGNEQFF.

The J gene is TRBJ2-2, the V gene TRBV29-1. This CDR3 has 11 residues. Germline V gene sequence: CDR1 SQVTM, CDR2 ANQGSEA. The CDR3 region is CSVEVIGELFF.

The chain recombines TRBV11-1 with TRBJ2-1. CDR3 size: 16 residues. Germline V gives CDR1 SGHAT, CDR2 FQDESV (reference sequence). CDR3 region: CASSRTPEGSYNEQFF.

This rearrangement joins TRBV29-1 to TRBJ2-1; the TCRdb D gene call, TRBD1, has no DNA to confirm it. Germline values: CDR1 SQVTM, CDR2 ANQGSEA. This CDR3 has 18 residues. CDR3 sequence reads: CSVEDRVGTTFSYNEQFF.

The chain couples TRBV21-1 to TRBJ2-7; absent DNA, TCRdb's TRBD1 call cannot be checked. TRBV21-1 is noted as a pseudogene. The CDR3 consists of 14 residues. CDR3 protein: CASSKGEGDYEQYF.

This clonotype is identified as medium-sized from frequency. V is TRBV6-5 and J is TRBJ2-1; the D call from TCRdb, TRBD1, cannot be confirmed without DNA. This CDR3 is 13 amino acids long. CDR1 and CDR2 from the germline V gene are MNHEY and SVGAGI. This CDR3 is CASKPVDSNEQFF.

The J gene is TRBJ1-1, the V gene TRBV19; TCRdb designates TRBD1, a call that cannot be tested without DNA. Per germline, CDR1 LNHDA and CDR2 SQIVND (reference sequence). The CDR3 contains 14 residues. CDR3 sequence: CASSIAFGATEAFF.

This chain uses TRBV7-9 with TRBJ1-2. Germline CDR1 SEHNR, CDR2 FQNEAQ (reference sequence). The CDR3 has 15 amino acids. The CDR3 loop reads CASSLVVDANYGYTF.

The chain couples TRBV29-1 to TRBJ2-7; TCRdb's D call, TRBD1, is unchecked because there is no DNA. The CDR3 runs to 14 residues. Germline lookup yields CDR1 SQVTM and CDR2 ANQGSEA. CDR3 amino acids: CSVESRDSTYEQYF.